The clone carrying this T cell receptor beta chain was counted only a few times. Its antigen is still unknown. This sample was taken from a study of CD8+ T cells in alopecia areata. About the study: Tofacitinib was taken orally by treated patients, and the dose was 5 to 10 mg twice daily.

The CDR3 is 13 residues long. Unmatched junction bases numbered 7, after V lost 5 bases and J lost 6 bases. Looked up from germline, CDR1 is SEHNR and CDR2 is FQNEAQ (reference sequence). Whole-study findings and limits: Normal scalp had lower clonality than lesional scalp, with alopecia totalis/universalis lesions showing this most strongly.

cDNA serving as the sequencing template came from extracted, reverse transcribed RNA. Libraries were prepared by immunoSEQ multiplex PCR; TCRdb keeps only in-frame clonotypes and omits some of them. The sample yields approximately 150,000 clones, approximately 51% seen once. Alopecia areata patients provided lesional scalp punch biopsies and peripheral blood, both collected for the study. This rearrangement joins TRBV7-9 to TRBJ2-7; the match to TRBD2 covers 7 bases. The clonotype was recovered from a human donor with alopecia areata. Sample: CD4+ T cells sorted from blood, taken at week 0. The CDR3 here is CASSQLGGGEQYF. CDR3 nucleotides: TGTGCCAGCAGCCAGCTAGGCGGGGGCGAGCAGTACTTC. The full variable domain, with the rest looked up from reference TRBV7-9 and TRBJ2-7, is DTGVSQNPRHKITKRGQNVTFRCDPISEHNRLYWYRQTLGQGPEFLTYFQNEAQLEKSRLLSDRFSAERPKGSFSTLEIQRTEQGDSAMYLCASSQLGGGEQYFGPGTRLTVT.